The source of this TCR beta chain is a study of blood T cell repertoires in COVID-19. Clones were read by immunoSEQ multiplex PCR, and TCRdb kept only the in-frame ones, dropping some. The sample has around 450,000 clones, 90% seen once. The sequence derives from a man younger than 35 who had recovered from COVID-19. Sequencing was done on a sample of PBMCs or T cells enriched from blood (not recorded which).

The CDR3 nucleotides are TGTGCCAGCAGCTCCTTAGCGGGAGGCGACCCTTACAATGAGCAGTTCTTC. Its protein product is CASSSLAGGDPYNEQFF. This rearrangement joins TRBV7-2 to TRBJ2-1, with 10 bases identical to TRBD2. The CDR3 runs to 17 residues. With V trimmed by 4 bases and J by 4 bases, 10 bases remained unmatched. The germline V gene has CDR1 SGHTA and CDR2 FQGNSA.